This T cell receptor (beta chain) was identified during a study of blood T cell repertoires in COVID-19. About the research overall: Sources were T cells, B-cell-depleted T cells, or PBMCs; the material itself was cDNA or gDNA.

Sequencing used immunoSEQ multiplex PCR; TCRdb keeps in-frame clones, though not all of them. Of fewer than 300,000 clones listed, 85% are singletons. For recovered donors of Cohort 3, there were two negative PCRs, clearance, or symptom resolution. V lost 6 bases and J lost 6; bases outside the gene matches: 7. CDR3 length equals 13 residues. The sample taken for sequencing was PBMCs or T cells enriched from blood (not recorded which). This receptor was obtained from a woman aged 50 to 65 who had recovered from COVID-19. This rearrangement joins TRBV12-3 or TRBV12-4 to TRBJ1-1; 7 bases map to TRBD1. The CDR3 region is CASSYTGDPEAFF. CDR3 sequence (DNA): TGTGCCAGCAGCTACACAGGGGACCCTGAAGCTTTCTTT.